Included here is one TCR beta chain sequence, with context. The target antigen is unknown. Using immunoSEQ multiplex PCR, the repertoire was profiled, and TCRdb retains in-frame clones only, with some absent. The sample holds about 2 million clones, about 95% seen once. This sample was taken from a study of shared clonotypes between healthy human individuals. Study outcomes and limitations: Genetic and exposure-history diversity was limited by the small donor number. Exclusively blood specimens were collected; tissue repertoires likely differ. When compared with the clonotypes that were shared by all four sorted-subset donors, the non-shared clonotypes turned out to have lower generation probabilities.

The V gene lost 1 base and the J gene lost 4 bases, with 12 bases spanning the gap. The CDR3 covers 15 residues. Looked up from germline, CDR1 is SGHTA and CDR2 is FQGNSA. Partitioning of CD4+ cells yielded a CD45RA+ naive subset and a CD45RA-negative memory subset. This TCR came from a young man in good health. Material: naive CD4+ T cells sorted from blood. Sample subset: CD45RA+ positively selected. The chain combines TRBV7-2 with TRBJ2-3; D may be TRBD1 or TRBD2 (6 bases each). Here the CDR3 DNA reads TGTGCCAGCAGCTTAGACGGGGGCGGGGCAGATACGCAGTATTTT. This codes for CASSLDGGGADTQYF.